These 15 T cell receptor beta chains were sequenced from one sample in a study of cytotoxic CD8 clonotypes in ibrutinib-treated CLL. Data came from immunoSEQ multiplex PCR; TCRdb stores just in-frame clones and leaves some out. The sample contains approximately 330,000 clones, roughly 85% of which appear only once. The sample consisted of PBMCs, taken before ibrutinib treatment. Receptors were obtained from a human donor with chronic lymphocytic leukemia.

As for this clone: Within the sample, other DNA sequences also encode this same CDR3. DNA for the CDR3: TGTGCCACCAGCAGAGGGCTAGCGGGAGGCACAGATACGCAGTATTTT. Translating it yields CATSRGLAGGTDTQYF. This chain uses TRBV15 with TRBJ2-3; 10 nucleotides match TRBD2. The J segment lost 1 base and the V segment lost 1 base, leaving 2 bases of the junction unmatched. The germline gives CDR1 LNHNV, CDR2 YYDKDF (reference sequence). The CDR3 extends over 16 amino acids.

V and J are TRBV9 and TRBJ2-1, with TRBD2 as a possible D gene (6 bases). The CDR3 spans 18 residues. The germline gives CDR1 SGDLS, CDR2 YYNGEE. Trimming pared 0 bases from V and 0 bases from J, leaving 16 bases between. Here the CDR3 DNA reads TGTGCCAGCAGCGTAGACCCCACTAGCATTAGCTCCTACAATGAGCAGTTCTTC. Encoded protein: CASSVDPTSISSYNEQFF.

The chain carries TRBV4-3 and TRBJ2-3, with 11 nucleotides matching TRBD2. Germline-derived CDR1 and CDR2 are LGHNA and YSLEER. This CDR3 region has 17 residues. Trimming at V came to 0 bases and at J to 2 bases, leaving 4 bases not matched to a gene. For the CDR3, the DNA is TGCGCCAGCAGCCAAGAGGGACTAGCGGACTTCACAGATACGCAGTATTTT. This sequence encodes CASSQEGLADFTDTQYF.

The rearrangement uses TRBV18 and TRBJ2-1; 9 bases map to TRBD2. Per the germline V gene, CDR1 is KGHSH and CDR2 is LQKENI. The CDR3 is 13 residues long. Unmatched junction bases numbered 5, after V lost 6 bases and J lost 8 bases. CDR3 in amino acids: CASSRTSDYEQFF. CDR3 bases: TGTGCCAGCTCGCGGACTAGCGACTATGAGCAGTTCTTC.

This clone was counted a few times. The chain has TRBV7-2 and TRBJ1-5; D remains ambiguous. The length of the CDR3 is 18 residues. Germline assignment: CDR1 SGHTA and CDR2 FQGNSA. V lost 5 bases and J 0 bases, leaving 20 bases between the germline ends. The CDR3: CASSPTSGGDNSNQPQHF. CDR3 DNA: TGTGCCAGCAGCCCTACATCTGGAGGAGACAATAGCAATCAGCCCCAGCATTTT.

V is TRBV11-3 and J is TRBJ2-7, with TRBD2 matching over 15 bases. This CDR3 contains 18 residues. CDR1 and CDR2 (germline): SGHNT, YENEEA. V lost 5 bases, J lost 5 bases, and 13 bases stayed unmatched. CDR3 sequence: CASSPPGLAGGGDHEQYF. As DNA, the CDR3 is TGTGCCAGCAGCCCTCCCGGACTAGCGGGAGGGGGTGACCACGAGCAGTACTTC.

This chain connects TRBV25-1 to TRBJ2-5; no reliable D call. The CDR3 is made up of 15 amino acids. Germline loops: CDR1 MGHDK, CDR2 SYGVNS. Trimming left V 4 bases short and J 0 bases short, with 12 bases between. DNA for the CDR3: TGTGCCAGCAGTGCAACCGCGTGGTACCAAGAGACCCAGTACTTC. The encoded protein is CASSATAWYQETQYF.

V usage is TRBV25-1 and J usage is TRBJ2-7; D remains ambiguous. Trimming pared 4 bases from V and 4 bases from J, leaving 5 bases between. Germline V gene sequence: CDR1 MGHDK, CDR2 SYGVNS. The CDR3 has 11 amino acids. DNA for the CDR3: TGTGCCAGCAGTGCAGTGTACGAGCAGTACTTC. As protein: CASSAVYEQYF.

This chain connects TRBV18 to TRBJ2-7; possibly TRBD2 for D (6 bases). Looked up from germline, CDR1 is KGHSH and CDR2 is LQKENI. This CDR3 region has 14 residues. V dropped 3 bases and J dropped 6 bases, with 15 bases sitting between them. CDR3 sequence: CASSPAGSLGEQYF. In DNA form, the CDR3 reads TGTGCCAGCTCACCGGCCGGGAGCCTAGGCGAGCAGTACTTC.

The V gene is TRBV27, the J gene TRBJ2-4; D is perhaps TRBD2 (5 bases). V was cut by 5 bases and J by 1 base, with 15 bases left in between. Germline lookup yields CDR1 MNHEY and CDR2 SMNVEV (reference sequence). The CDR3 runs to 16 residues. CDR3 nucleotides: TGTGCCAGCAGTACCTCGACGGGGTTTGCCAAAAACATTCAGTACTTC. It yields the protein CASSTSTGFAKNIQYF.

The chain recombines TRBV18 with TRBJ2-2; 8 nucleotides align to TRBD1. Germline CDR1 is KGHSH and CDR2 is LQKENI. J gave up 4 bases and V 1 base, and 8 bases lay outside the gene matches. The CDR3 has 17 residues. CDR3 protein: CASSPRSQGAPTGELFF. The CDR3 region has the DNA TGTGCCAGCTCACCACGGTCTCAGGGGGCGCCCACCGGGGAGCTGTTTTTT.

This clone has just one count. The V and J genes are TRBV18 and TRBJ2-7; no clear D. The germline gives CDR1 KGHSH, CDR2 LQKENI. Trimming removed 5 bases at V and 5 bases at J, with 16 bases between. CDR3 length: 14 residues. For the CDR3, the DNA is TGTGCCAGCTCAAGCCCGGTATTTGCCCACGAGCAGTACTTC. Its protein product is CASSSPVFAHEQYF.

The rearrangement links TRBV7-8 to TRBJ2-3; D gene uncertain. CDR1 and CDR2 from the germline V gene are SGHVS and FQNEAQ. The CDR3 spans 16 residues. Trimming cost V 1 base and J 5 bases, with 16 bases left between them. CDR3 amino acids: CASSLVAVLDGDTQYF. The DNA of the CDR3 is TGTGCCAGCAGCTTAGTTGCGGTACTGGATGGAGATACGCAGTATTTT.

This chain joins TRBV6-5 and TRBJ1-4; TRBD1 matches at 7 bases. CDR3 length: 13 residues. Per germline, CDR1 MNHEY and CDR2 SVGAGI. The V gene end was trimmed by 6 bases and the J gene end by 7 bases; junction bases not matched to a gene: 5. This CDR3 reads CASSRGRAEKLFF. In DNA form, the CDR3 reads TGTGCCAGCAGCAGGGGGAGAGCTGAAAAACTGTTTTTT.

The genes are TRBV6-5 and TRBJ1-1; no clear D. Germline lookup yields CDR1 MNHEY and CDR2 SVGAGI. V dropped 2 bases and J dropped 4 bases, with 8 bases sitting between them. This CDR3 has 13 residues. The DNA of the CDR3 is TGTGCCAGCAGTTACGAGGACCGCACTGAAGCTTTCTTT. Its protein is CASSYEDRTEAFF.